This is a list of T cell receptor beta chains from one sample in a study of cytomegalovirus exposure and HLA in healthy donors. Profiling relied on immunoSEQ multiplex PCR, and the TCRdb table lists in-frame clones only, not all of them. This table has more than 200,000 clones, approximately 80% appearing once. The material sequenced was PBMCs. These receptor sequences come from a girl aged 10-17 years in good health and CMV-seronegative. The CDR3 runs from the conserved cysteine through the conserved F or W. The order of the fields is D gene, clone size, J gene, V gene, CDR3 DNA, CDR3 protein. The D gene is left open where the match is weak. Expanded clones are given a class, and other clones once, few, many or no size at all.

-	-	TRBJ2-2	TRBV10-3	TGTGCCCCCCGGCCCCCCCGGAGAACCGGGGAGCTGTTTTTT	CAPRPPRRTGELFF
TRBD1	-	TRBJ2-7	TRBV28	TGTGCCAGCAGTTTCCCCTCGACAGGGGGATCGGGCGAGCAGTACTTC	CASSFPSTGGSGEQYF
TRBD2	-	TRBJ2-1	TRBV20-1	TGCAGTGCTAGTTTAGCGGGAAGGCAGTTCTTC	CSASLAGRQFF
TRBD1	-	TRBJ1-1	TRBV4-1	TGCGCCAGCAGCCCCCCGGGACAGGGGAAGAACACTGAAGCTTTCTTT	CASSPPGQGKNTEAFF
-	-	TRBJ2-3	TRBV6-6	TGTGCCAGCAGTTACACAGGGACCTCAGATACGCAGTATTTT	CASSYTGTSDTQYF
TRBD2	-	TRBJ2-7	TRBV18	TGTGCCAGCTCACCTAGGGGGACTAGCGGACCCTACGAGCAGTACTTC	CASSPRGTSGPYEQYF
-	-	TRBJ1-5	TRBV7-9	TGTGCCAGCGGAACAGATCAGCCCCAGCATTTT	CASGTDQPQHF
-	-	TRBJ2-2	TRBV7-9	TGTTCCAGCACCGACTGGGTCGGGGAGCTGTTTTTT	CSSTDWVGELFF
-	-	TRBJ1-4	TRBV11-2	TGTGCCAGCATCATTCGGGGGATTCGGCCCCATAGGTTTTTT	CASIIRGIRPHRFF
-	-	TRBJ1-2	TRBV19	TGTGCCAGTAGTATTGTCCAGGGCGACTGGGATGGCTACACCTTC	CASSIVQGDWDGYTF
-	few	TRBJ1-2	TRBV4-3	TGCGCCAGCAGCCAAGTCCCAGGGGAGGGTGGCTACACCTTC	CASSQVPGEGGYTF
-	-	TRBJ1-2	TRBV7-8	TGTGCCAGCAGCTTAGGGGCACAAATCTATGGCTACACCTTC	CASSLGAQIYGYTF
-	-	TRBJ1-2	TRBV2	TGTGCCAGCAGTGAAGACATTAACTATGGCTACACCTTC	CASSEDINYGYTF
-	-	TRBJ2-5	TRBV28	TGTGCCAGCAGTCTACTCACCACTCCCGGGACCGGGGGTTGGGAGCAGTACTTC	CASSLLTTPGTGGWEQYF
TRBD1	-	TRBJ1-1	TRBV6-1	TGTGCCAGTACGCCAGGGGGTAACCCTAAATGGCCCTTT	CASTPGGNPKWPF
-	-	TRBJ1-6	TRBV2	TGTGCCAGCAGTGTTAGACAGGAAAATTCACCCCTCCACTTT	CASSVRQENSPLHF
-	-	TRBJ2-7	TRBV6-1	TGTGCCAGCAAATCAGGGGTGTCGAACTACGAGCAGTACTTC	CASKSGVSNYEQYF
TRBD1	-	TRBJ2-7	TRBV7-8	TGTGCCAGCAGCTTAACGATGACAGGGTCTTACGAGCAGTACTTC	CASSLTMTGSYEQYF
-	-	TRBJ2-3	TRBV5-1	TGCGCCAGCAGCCCACAGGGAGCAGATACGCAGTATTTT	CASSPQGADTQYF
TRBD1	few	TRBJ1-1	TRBV2	TGTGCCAGCAGTCGACAGGGTGTGAACACTGAAGCTTTCTTT	CASSRQGVNTEAFF
-	-	TRBJ1-6	TRBV15	TGTGCCACCAGTCCCGAACGACAGGAGCCCCTCCACTTT	CATSPERQEPLHF
TRBD1	-	TRBJ1-4	TRBV28	TGTGCCAGCGGGACAGGGGCGTTACAATTCGGCACTGAAAAACTGTTTTTT	CASGTGALQFGTEKLFF
TRBD1	-	TRBJ1-5	TRBV4-1	TGCGCCAGCAGCCCGGGGACAGGGGGTGGTCAGCCCCAGCATTTT	CASSPGTGGGQPQHF
TRBD2	-	TRBJ2-4	TRBV4-3	TGCGCCAGCAGCCAATACTTTCTGGGGGGGGGAGCCAAAAACATTCAGTACTTC	CASSQYFLGGGAKNIQYF
TRBD2	-	TRBJ2-3	TRBV7-8	TGTGCCAGCAGCTTAACGCTAGCGGGGGGGCCAACGCAGTATTTT	CASSLTLAGGPTQYF
-	few	TRBJ1-5	TRBV4-2	TGTGCCAGCAGCCGGGCGGGATCCGATCAGCCCCAGCATTTT	CASSRAGSDQPQHF
TRBD1	-	TRBJ2-5	TRBV11-2	TGTGCCAGCAGCCCTAATACGGACAGGGGGCTTGCCCAGTACTTC	CASSPNTDRGLAQYF
-	-	TRBJ1-2	TRBV19	TGTGCCAGCCGGGACACCCTCTATGGCTACACCTTC	CASRDTLYGYTF
TRBD1	-	TRBJ1-1	TRBV7-9	TGTGCCAGCAGCTTAAGTGGACAGGGAGAAGCTTTCTTT	CASSLSGQGEAFF
-	-	TRBJ1-1	TRBV19	TGTGCCAGTAGAACCTCGGGGGGCTGGACTGAAGCTTTCTTT	CASRTSGGWTEAFF
-	-	TRBJ2-1	TRBV6-5	TGTGCCAGCAGTTACTTGTTTACGGGGGAGCAGTTCTTC	CASSYLFTGEQFF
TRBD2	-	TRBJ2-7	TRBV7-2	TGTGCCAGCACCCCTCGGGAGGGTTACGAGCAGTACTTC	CASTPREGYEQYF
TRBD2	-	TRBJ2-1	TRBV4-1	TGCGCCAGCAGCCCCAGACTAGCGGGGGGCAATGAGCAGTTCTTC	CASSPRLAGGNEQFF
TRBD1	-	TRBJ2-3	TRBV5-1	TGCGCCAGCAGCTTGCCAGGGGGCCTGGATACGCAGTATTTT	CASSLPGGLDTQYF
-	-	TRBJ2-2	TRBV9	TGTGCCAGCAGCCCCCCGGGGGTGGATCGATCCGGGGAGCTGTTTTTT	CASSPPGVDRSGELFF
-	-	TRBJ2-1	TRBV27	TGTGCCAGCAGTCCCCTACCCCAACGGGGATCCTACAATGAGCAGTTCTTC	CASSPLPQRGSYNEQFF
TRBD1	-	TRBJ1-2	TRBV6-6	TGTGCCAGCAGTTGGACAGGGGGCGGCGGCTACACCTTC	CASSWTGGGGYTF
-	-	TRBJ2-7	TRBV7-2	TGTGCCAGCAGCTTTCGGGACTTCGCTCCCTACGAGCAGTACTTC	CASSFRDFAPYEQYF
-	-	TRBJ1-2	TRBV21-1	TGTGCCAGCCGACAGGGAGTTGAGGCTATAAACCCCTATGGCTACACCTTC	CASRQGVEAINPYGYTF
TRBD1	few	TRBJ1-2	TRBV28	TGTGCCAGCAGCCTCGGACAGGGTGGGGGCTACACCTTC	CASSLGQGGGYTF
-	-	TRBJ1-4	TRBV7-2	TGTGCCAGCAGCTTTATCGGCTTCGGACAGATCAATGAAAAACTGTTTTTT	CASSFIGFGQINEKLFF
-	-	TRBJ1-3	TRBV7-9	TGTGCCAGCAGCTTAGGTCTGACCAGGGATACTGGAAACACCATATATTTT	CASSLGLTRDTGNTIYF
TRBD2	-	TRBJ2-7	TRBV7-2	TGTGCCAGCAGCTTAGAGCGGGGGGGCTTGTCCGAGCAGTACTTC	CASSLERGGLSEQYF
-	-	TRBJ2-7	TRBV11-1	TGTGCCAGCAGCGTCCCGGGCTACGAGCAGTACTTC	CASSVPGYEQYF
TRBD1	-	TRBJ2-1	TRBV7-9	TGTGCCAGCAGTCACAGGGGGCAGGATGAGCAGTTCTTC	CASSHRGQDEQFF
TRBD2	-	TRBJ2-1	TRBV5-1	TGCGCCAGCAGCAAAACGGGACTAGCGGGAGGGACGGATAATGAGCAGTTCTTC	CASSKTGLAGGTDNEQFF
-	-	TRBJ1-2	TRBV28	TGTGCCACCAGGGAATGGGCAGGGAGGGTCTATGGCTACACCTTC	CATREWAGRVYGYTF
TRBD1	-	TRBJ1-6	TRBV29-1	TGCAGCGTTCAAGGGACAGGGAACTCACCCCTCCACTTT	CSVQGTGNSPLHF
-	-	TRBJ1-2	TRBV18	TGTGCCAGCTCACCTCCCGAGCCCGGTGGCTACACCTTC	CASSPPEPGGYTF
-	-	TRBJ1-3	TRBV5-1	TGCGCCAGCAGCTTGGCCTACGGCAGGGCCCCGGACACCATATATTTT	CASSLAYGRAPDTIYF
-	-	TRBJ2-5	TRBV29-1	TGCAGCGTTAGGGAGACTCCGCAAGAGACCCAGTACTTC	CSVRETPQETQYF
-	-	TRBJ1-4	TRBV9	TGTGCCAGCAGCGCAAGAGCGGGGTATCACGATGAAAAACTGTTTTTT	CASSARAGYHDEKLFF
TRBD2	-	TRBJ2-2	TRBV19	TGTGCCACCCGGCCGGGACTACTGACTAAGGCGAACACCGGGGAGCTGTTTTTT	CATRPGLLTKANTGELFF
-	-	TRBJ2-7	TRBV15	TGTGCCACCAGCAGAGCAGCGGACCCTCTCAACGAGCAGTACTTC	CATSRAADPLNEQYF
TRBD1	-	TRBJ1-2	TRBV28	TGTGCCAGCAGTCTACCCGGGACAGGCACCACTAACTATGGCTACACCTTC	CASSLPGTGTTNYGYTF